This T cell receptor beta chain emerged from a study of blood T cells in healthy people across ages. This CDR3 is built from 14 residues. V was trimmed by 4 bases and J by 5 bases, leaving 14 bases between them. Study observations and caveats: The unsorted PBMCs prevented any conclusive comparison of naive versus antigen-experienced cells.

Combining a sample-barcoded 5' primer with a J-beta primer mix, a second PCR ran for 7 to 11 cycles. TCRdb reprocessed the 5' RACE reads with MiXCR, giving one entry per CDR3 protein. The sample holds around 1,900,000 distinct CDR3 sequences, 35% to 50% seen once. This clonotype occurred a few times. The target antigen is unknown. The genes are TRBV12-3 or TRBV12-4 and TRBJ2-5; D is possibly TRBD2 (6 bases). The clonotype was recovered from a human donor in good health. Sequencing input: blood. The CDR3: CASSWGLLDETQYF. In nucleotides, the CDR3 is TGTGCCAGCAGTTGGGGACTGTTAGATGAGACCCAGTACTTC.